This TCR beta chain was identified in a study of shared clonotypes between healthy human individuals. The protocol was immunoSEQ multiplex PCR, while the TCRdb copy is restricted to in-frame clones and leaves out a portion. Here the sample spans about 1.1 million clones, 60% to 85% being singletons. Study-wide findings and caveats: Some naive CD4 clonotypes, roughly 5%, turned up in common across several donors.

Germline V CDR1 and CDR2: SGHVS, FQNEAQ. The length of the CDR3 is 14 residues. Trimming left V 1 base short and J 2 bases short, with 7 bases between. As concerns this clone: No antigen is known for it.

The chain employs TRBV7-8 and TRBJ2-3, with D unresolved. The sequencing input was memory CD4+ T cells from PBMCs. Specified subset: CD45RA-negative fraction. The TCR comes from a man between 18 and 35 years old in good health. Some clones in this sample may be carry-over from other donors' samples. The CDR3 nucleotides read TGTGCCAGCAGCTTAGGCGGTTACACAGATACGCAGTATTTT. Its protein is CASSLGGYTDTQYF.